This T cell receptor beta chain originates from a study of cytomegalovirus exposure and HLA in healthy donors. General study points: Earlier findings revealed that most TCR beta V segments proved productive either about 87% or about 30% of the time.

A word on this clone: Its antigen is still unknown.

Healthy donors of bone marrow made up the group. Germline V gene sequence: CDR1 SGHRS, CDR2 YFSETQ. This CDR3 region has 14 residues. V lost 0 bases to trimming and J lost 3 bases, with 7 bases between them. Vbeta (60) and Jbeta (13) primers were used in the PCR. Method: immunoSEQ multiplex PCR; TCRdb's copy keeps in-frame clones and lacks some. The sample shows around 180,000 clones, about 90% of them seen only once. The receptor's source is a girl less than two years old in good health and CMV-seronegative. Source material: PBMCs. The chain links TRBV5-1 to TRBJ1-3; D not certain. CDR3 region: CASSLGENGNTIYF. The CDR3 DNA is TGCGCCAGCAGCTTGGGGGAGAATGGAAACACCATATATTTT.